The 30 T cell receptor beta chains in this list originate from one sample, sequenced in a study of T cells in Graves' hyperthyroidism and ophthalmopathy. The CDR3 regions of TCR beta were amplified from RNA transcripts. An initial round of RT-PCR targeting the TCR CDR3 relied on the HTBI primer set. MiXCR was run by TCRdb on the multiplex PCR reads, yielding one entry per CDR3 protein. There are nearly 750,000 distinct CDR3 sequences in the sample; under 45% occur only once, and roughly 31% lies in the top ten. The specimen sequenced was blood. The receptors were gathered from a woman between 40 and 55 years old with Graves' hyperthyroidism.

The genes are TRBV7-9 and TRBJ1-3, with D possibly matching TRBD1 (6 bases). This CDR3 region has 15 residues. Germline V CDR1 and CDR2: SEHNR, FQNEAQ (reference sequence). Trimming cost V 5 bases and J 4 bases, with 15 bases left between them. CDR3: CASSPPHREGNTIYF. The CDR3 DNA reads as TGTGCCAGCAGCCCCCCTCACAGGGAAGGAAACACCATATATTTT.

This clonotype has ten or more counts. The rearrangement links TRBV2 to TRBJ2-6; no definite D call. V gave up 8 bases and J gave up 2 bases, with 10 bases separating them. CDR1 is SNHLY and CDR2 is FYNNEI in the germline V gene. The CDR3 runs to 14 residues. CDR3 amino acids: CASGAGPGANVLTF. CDR3 nucleotide sequence: TGTGCCAGCGGAGCCGGGCCTGGGGCCAACGTCCTGACTTTC.

The gene calls are TRBV5-5 and TRBJ2-7; unclear D gene. Trimming removed 3 bases at V and 0 bases at J, with 16 bases between. Germline CDR1 reads SGHKS; CDR2 reads YYEKEE (reference sequence). The CDR3 loop spans 16 amino acids. The CDR3: CASSWTADWSSYEQYF. The CDR3 DNA sequence: TGTGCCAGCAGCTGGACGGCAGACTGGAGCTCCTACGAGCAGTACTTC.

This chain links TRBV4-3 with TRBJ2-5, with D perhaps assigned TRBD1 or TRBD2 (5 bases each). The V end lost 4 bases, the J end lost 5 bases, and 17 bases lay between the germline ends. Germline V gene data show CDR1 as LGHNA and CDR2 as YSLEER. The CDR3 sequence is 15 residues long. The CDR3 here is CASSRVLRDLETQYF. The CDR3 DNA reads TGCGCCAGCAGCCGAGTCCTCCGGGACCTGGAGACCCAGTACTTC.

A remark on this clonotype: The CDR3 end shows no conserved phenylalanine or tryptophan, and so a read error is likely. The chain links TRBV2 to TRBJ1-1, with D uncertain. This CDR3 spans 17 amino acids. CDR1 and CDR2 from the germline V gene are SNHLY and FYNNEI. Trimming cost V 4 bases and J 0 bases, with 18 bases left between them. The CDR3 spells CASSVYPGSRLNTEAFL. The CDR3 DNA reads TGTGCCAGCAGTGTTTATCCGGGAAGTAGATTGAACACTGAAGCTTTCCTT.

V is TRBV4-3 and J is TRBJ1-2, with 8 bases aligning to TRBD1. Germline loops: CDR1 LGHNA, CDR2 YSLEER. This CDR3 has 15 amino acids. V lost 1 base to trimming and J lost 6 bases; unmatched junction nucleotides: 7. The DNA for the CDR3 is TGCGCCAGCAGCCAAGGTATAGCAGGGGGCAATGGCTACACCTTC. As protein: CASSQGIAGGNGYTF.

Note on this clonotype: Given a much more abundant clone one base away, this may be a read error. This chain links TRBV25-1 with TRBJ1-4; 10 nucleotides agree with TRBD1. The CDR3 totals 17 residues. Germline CDR1 reads MGHDK; CDR2 reads SYGVNS. The CDR3 spells CASSELLRQGAVEKPFF. Here the CDR3 DNA reads TGTGCCAGCAGTGAATTACTTCGACAGGGGGCGGTTGAAAAACCGTTTTTT.

A note on this clonotype: Mismatch with germline at one junction end may stem from a read error. The chain recombines TRBV7-2 with TRBJ1-6; perhaps TRBD1 as D (5 bases). The CDR3 covers 15 residues. Looked up from germline, CDR1 is SGHTA and CDR2 is FQGNSA. In DNA form, the CDR3 reads TGCGCCAGCAGCCAAGGCAGGGACTATAATTCACCCCTCCACTTT. Amino acids: CASSQGRDYNSPLHF.

The table lists this clonotype with many counts. This chain connects TRBV2 to TRBJ1-4, with D unresolved. V lost 4 bases, J lost 2 bases, and 8 bases lay in between. The CDR3 totals 14 residues. The germline CDR1 and CDR2 sequences are SNHLY and FYNNEI. CDR3 region: CASSAFSTNEKLFF. The CDR3 bases are TGTGCCAGCAGTGCCTTCTCTACTAATGAAAAACTGTTTTTT.

This clonotype was detected only once. With a much larger clone just one base away, this may be a read error. The rearrangement joins TRBV29-1 to TRBJ1-4, with D hard to call. Germline values: CDR1 SQVTM, CDR2 ANQGSEA. The CDR3 loop spans 13 amino acids. DNA of the CDR3: TGCAGCGCCCTCTCTGCAACTAATGAAAAACTGTCTTTT. It translates to CSALSATNEKLSF.

This rearrangement joins TRBV11-2 to TRBJ2-7, with D possibly TRBD1 on 6 matching bases. V was clipped by 2 bases and J by 5 bases, with 16 bases between them. The CDR3 is 15 residues long. Germline CDR1 SGHAT, CDR2 FQNNGV. CDR3 amino acids: CASSLKVVQGNEQYF. The CDR3 DNA is TGTGCCAGCAGCTTAAAAGTAGTTCAGGGGAACGAGCAGTACTTC.

The sample holds many counts of this clonotype. J is TRBJ2-5 and V is TRBV2; 7 bases agree with TRBD1. This CDR3 is built from 13 residues. Per the germline V gene, CDR1 is SNHLY and CDR2 is FYNNEI. With V trimmed by 5 bases and J by 5 bases, 5 bases remained unmatched. Here the CDR3 reads CASSKQGMETQYF. The CDR3 DNA reads TGTGCCAGCAGTAAACAGGGGATGGAGACCCAGTACTTC.

This clonotype has only a few counts. The chain has TRBV20-1 and TRBJ2-7, with TRBD2 matching 12 bases. Germline V gene lookup returns CDR1 DFQATT and CDR2 SNEGSKA (reference sequence). The J segment lost 6 bases and the V segment lost 6 bases, leaving 24 bases of the junction unmatched. The CDR3 totals 19 residues. In DNA form, the CDR3 reads TGCAGTGCCATCCTGCCGGTGTCTAGCGGGAGGGCCCGTAATGGCGAGCAGTACTTC. It translates to CSAILPVSSGRARNGEQYF.

This clonotype was recorded many times. V and J are TRBV24-1 and TRBJ1-2; D may be TRBD1 (5 bases). Germline-derived CDR1 and CDR2 are KGHDR and SFDVKD. CDR3 length: 13 amino acids. The V gene lost 0 bases and the J gene lost 4 bases, with 5 bases spanning the gap. CDR3 loop: CATSDLDSYGYTF. CDR3 bases: TGTGCCACCAGTGATTTGGACAGCTATGGCTACACCTTC.

This clonotype showed up many times. This chain joins TRBV7-2 and TRBJ1-2; no clear D gene. The CDR3 runs to 13 residues. Trimming shortened V by 5 bases and J by 4 bases, and 11 bases separated the two germline ends. The germline V gene encodes CDR1 SGHTA and CDR2 FQGNSA. CDR3 loop: CASSRPYAYGYTF. The DNA for the CDR3 is TGTGCCAGCAGCCGACCATACGCCTATGGCTACACCTTC.

Turning to this clonotype: This could be a read error, since a much larger clone is one nucleotide away. V gene TRBV29-1 combines with J gene TRBJ2-7, with D unclear. Germline V CDR1 and CDR2: SQVTM, ANQGSEA. This CDR3 has 13 amino acids. In DNA, the CDR3 is TGCAGCGTTCTTCGCAGTCCCCTTGGCGAGCAGTGCTTC. Residues: CSVLRSPLGEQCF.

The chain has TRBV7-9 and TRBJ2-2, with 8 bases aligning to TRBD2. CDR1 and CDR2 (germline): SEHNR, FQNEAQ (reference sequence). CDR3 size: 15 residues. J lost 2 bases, V lost 4 bases, and 3 bases had no gene match. The CDR3 DNA reads as TGTGCCAGCAGCTCGGGACTAGTAAACACCGGGGAGCTGTTTTTT. This translates into CASSSGLVNTGELFF.

This clonotype showed up just a few times. The chain is built from TRBV5-4 and TRBJ2-7, with a possible D match to TRBD1 (6 bases). Per germline, CDR1 SGHNT and CDR2 YYREEE (reference sequence). The CDR3 has 13 residues. Trimming removed 4 bases at V and 8 bases at J, with 16 bases between. For the CDR3, the DNA is TGTGCCAGCAGCGCCTGGACAGATTATCAGCAGTACTTC. As protein: CASSAWTDYQQYF.

This clonotype occurred once. The chain's CDR3 is CARADLSPPRGYEQYF. CDR3 sequence (DNA): TGTGCTAGAGCCGACCTGTCCCCTCCCCGGGGCTACGAGCAGTACTTC. The J gene is TRBJ2-7, the V gene TRBV7-2; TRBD2 might be the D (5 bases). Germline CDR1 SGHTA, CDR2 FQGNSA. The CDR3 consists of 16 residues.

As concerns this clonotype: A much larger clone lies a single base off, so this may be a read error. CDR3 in DNA: TGTGCCAGCAGCTTTGGACAGGGACCCGGTGAAAAACTGTTTTTT. This encodes CASSFGQGPGEKLFF. The chain links TRBV11-2 to TRBJ1-4; 8 bases are a match to TRBD1. The V gene's germline CDR1 is SGHAT and CDR2 FQNNGV. V gave up 3 bases and J gave up 7 bases; unmatched junction bases: 7. This CDR3 has 15 residues. Full variable domain (outside the CDR3, taken from reference TRBV11-2 and TRBJ1-4): EAGVAQSPRYKIIEKRQSVAFWCNPISGHATLYWYQQILGQGPKLLIQFQNNGVVDDSQLPKDRFSAERLKGVDSTLKIQPAKLEDSAVYLCASSFGQGPGEKLFFGSGTQLSVL.

This clonotype was picked up a small number of times. The chain links TRBV15 to TRBJ2-7; a weak D match, TRBD2 (5 bases). The germline V gene encodes CDR1 LNHNV and CDR2 YYDKDF (reference sequence). Trimming left V 0 bases short and J 9 bases short, with 9 bases between. This CDR3 is 12 amino acids long. CDR3 sequence reads: CATSRDRAVQYF. In DNA form, the CDR3 reads TGTGCCACCAGCAGAGACAGAGCGGTGCAGTACTTC.

This clonotype was seen many times. V is TRBV7-9 and J is TRBJ1-1; no clear D. With 3 bases removed from V and 0 bases from J, the gap between germline ends came to 14 bases. Germline V gene sequence: CDR1 SEHNR, CDR2 FQNEAQ (reference sequence). The CDR3 spans 16 residues. The CDR3 DNA reads as TGTGCCAGCAGCTTCGGTGTCCCCCCAGTGAACACTGAAGCTTTCTTT. Translated, it gives CASSFGVPPVNTEAFF.

Many counts were recorded for this clonotype. The V call is TRBV7-6, the J call TRBJ2-7; D is possibly TRBD1 (5 bases). CDR3 length equals 13 residues. Deletions cut 2 bases from V and 6 bases from J, with 11 bases between. Per germline, CDR1 SGHVS and CDR2 FNYEAQ. The chain's CDR3 is CASSLRLGREQYF. The CDR3 nucleotides read TGTGCCAGCAGCTTAAGGTTGGGGCGCGAGCAGTACTTC.

This clonotype was seen repeatedly, ten times or more. The V gene is TRBV11-2, the J gene TRBJ2-6; D ambiguous. The CDR3 extends over 13 amino acids. V was clipped by 5 bases and J by 5 bases, with 7 bases between them. The V gene's germline CDR1 is SGHAT and CDR2 FQNNGV. Here the CDR3 reads CASSADRANVLTF. The CDR3 nucleotides read TGTGCCAGCAGCGCGGATAGGGCCAACGTCCTGACTTTC.

This clonotype was detected many times. The chain is built from TRBV9 and TRBJ2-7, with 7 bases fitting TRBD2. V was clipped by 3 bases and J by 3 bases; unmatched bases: 12. CDR1 is SGDLS and CDR2 is YYNGEE in the germline V gene. The CDR3 covers 16 residues. The CDR3 nucleotides are TGTGCCAGCAGCGCAACCAGCGGGGCCGGCTTCTACGAGCAGTACTTC. Protein product: CASSATSGAGFYEQYF.

This clonotype was counted many times. This chain joins TRBV7-2 and TRBJ1-5; a weak D match, TRBD1 (5 bases). Germline V gene data show CDR1 as SGHTA and CDR2 as FQGNSA. Trimming stripped 1 base from V and 9 bases from J, with 19 bases between. The CDR3 sequence is 16 residues long. The CDR3, as DNA: TGTGCCAGCAGCTTAGGTTCGCAGGCAGCCGGGGCGCCCCAGCATTTT. This encodes CASSLGSQAAGAPQHF.

This chain connects TRBV25-1 to TRBJ1-6; 7 positions agree with TRBD1. Germline CDR1 MGHDK, CDR2 SYGVNS. The CDR3 contains 14 residues. Trimming at V came to 8 bases and at J to 7 bases, leaving 8 bases not matched to a gene. The CDR3 DNA reads as TGTGCCAGCTCGCGGACAGGACCGAATTCACCCCTCCACTTT. Its translation is CASSRTGPNSPLHF. The variable domain in full, with the rest retrieved from reference TRBV25-1 and TRBJ1-6, is EADIYQTPRYLVIGTGKKITLECSQTMGHDKMYWYQQDPGMELHLIHYSYGVNSTEKGDLSSESTVSRIRTEHFPLTLESARPSHTSQYLCASSRTGPNSPLHFGNGTRLTVT.

CDR3 sequence: CASLGQQRSNQPQHF. CDR3 DNA sequence: TGTGCCTCCCTCGGGCAGCAGAGGAGCAATCAGCCCCAGCATTTT. The rearrangement uses TRBV6-1 and TRBJ1-5; D is unresolved. From germline, CDR1 is MNHNS and CDR2 SASEGT. V shed 11 bases and J shed 1 base, with 18 bases lying between them. This CDR3 is 15 amino acids long.

This clonotype came up many times. The chain carries TRBV7-9 and TRBJ1-2, with 10 bases fitting TRBD1. From germline, CDR1 is SEHNR and CDR2 FQNEAQ (reference sequence). The trim removed 3 bases at V and 8 bases at J, leaving 6 bases unmatched. The length of the CDR3 is 14 residues. CDR3 bases: TGTGCCAGCAGCTTTTGGGACAGGGGTGACGGCTACACCTTC. Protein: CASSFWDRGDGYTF.

The CDR3 DNA reads as TGTGCCAGCAGTACTCGGACAGGGAATACCCACGAGCAGTACTTC. Its translation: CASSTRTGNTHEQYF. The rearrangement joins TRBV6-5 to TRBJ2-7; TRBD1 matches at 8 bases. The CDR3 has 15 amino acids. Losses at the gene ends were 5 bases for V and 5 bases for J; bases not matched to a gene: 11. Germline V gene sequence: CDR1 MNHEY, CDR2 SVGAGI.